The 8 T cell receptor beta chains below were found in one sample sequenced in a study of cytomegalovirus exposure and HLA in healthy donors. Assay used: immunoSEQ multiplex PCR; TCRdb lists only in-frame clones, some missing. This table has tens of thousands of clones, around 95% appearing once. The sequenced material came from PBMCs. These receptors were collected from a man aged 18 to 29 in good health and CMV-seronegative.

This clone has just one count. This sequence joins TRBV9 and TRBJ1-2, with unresolved D. The length of the CDR3 is 14 residues. The germline gives CDR1 SGDLS, CDR2 YYNGEE. The V gene lost 0 bases and the J gene lost 6 bases, with 12 bases spanning the gap. DNA for the CDR3: TGTGCCAGCAGCGTAGCAGGTAGAACGAATGGCTACACCTTC. Translated: CASSVAGRTNGYTF.

The V call is TRBV5-1, the J call TRBJ2-3; 10 nucleotides line up with TRBD2. This CDR3 has 18 amino acids. J was trimmed by 2 bases and V by 4 bases; bases with no gene match: 13. Germline-derived CDR1 and CDR2 are SGHRS and YFSETQ. The CDR3, as DNA: TGCGCCAGCAGCCCGCACGCCCCAGCGGGAGGGAACACAGATACGCAGTATTTT. It specifies CASSPHAPAGGNTDTQYF. The variable domain in full, completed from reference TRBV5-1 and TRBJ2-3, reads KAGVTQTPRYLIKTRGQQVTLSCSPISGHRSVSWYQQTPGQGLQFLFEYFSETQRNKGNFPGRFSGRQFSNSRSEMNVSTLELGDSALYLCASSPHAPAGGNTDTQYFGPGTRLTVL.

V gene TRBV7-9 combines with J gene TRBJ2-3, with TRBD2 identical over 13 bases. Germline V gene sequence: CDR1 SEHNR, CDR2 FQNEAQ (reference sequence). J lost 3 bases, V lost 1 base, and 4 bases had no gene match. This CDR3 is built from 17 residues. The CDR3 sequence is CASSLGGLAGETDTQYF. CDR3 in DNA: TGTGCCAGCAGCTTAGGTGGACTAGCGGGAGAAACAGATACGCAGTATTTT.

This clone was found once. This chain connects TRBV9 to TRBJ1-3, with 11 bases matching TRBD1. The V gene's germline CDR1 is SGDLS and CDR2 YYNGEE. CDR3 length: 22 amino acids. Trimming at V came to 5 bases and at J to 0 bases, leaving 22 bases not matched to a gene. The CDR3 reads CASSLGDRGRIGRVSSGNTIYF. CDR3 DNA: TGTGCCAGCAGTCTTGGGGACAGGGGGAGAATTGGGAGAGTGAGCTCTGGAAACACCATATATTTT. Full variable domain (outside the CDR3, taken from reference TRBV9 and TRBJ1-3): DSGVTQTPKHLITATGQRVTLRCSPRSGDLSVYWYQQSLDQGLQFLIQYYNGEERAKGNILERFSAQQFPDLHSELNLSSLELGDSALYFCASSLGDRGRIGRVSSGNTIYFGEGSWLTVV.

The CDR3 is CASSGVSSGRARMDEQFF. In DNA, the CDR3 is TGTGCCAGCAGTGGAGTATCTAGCGGGAGGGCCAGGATGGATGAGCAGTTCTTC. The rearrangement uses TRBV2 and TRBJ2-1, with 12 bases lining up with TRBD2. The CDR3 is made up of 18 amino acids. Germline CDR1 and CDR2: SNHLY and FYNNEI. Trimming at V came to 4 bases and at J to 8 bases, leaving 15 bases not matched to a gene.

This clone is a singleton in its sample. The chain combines TRBV6-1 with TRBJ1-3, with 7 bases matching TRBD1. The CDR3 loop spans 14 amino acids. CDR1 is MNHNS, CDR2 SASEGT, per germline. J gave up 0 bases and V 7 bases, and 3 bases lay outside the gene matches. The CDR3 DNA follows: TGTGCCAGCATGACAGGGAGCTCTGGAAACACCATATATTTT. Its protein product is CASMTGSSGNTIYF.

The rearrangement uses TRBV27 and TRBJ1-2; D is possibly TRBD1 (6 bases). This CDR3 is 13 amino acids long. V was shortened by 2 bases and J by 2 bases, with 6 bases between the two germline ends. CDR1 MNHEY and CDR2 SMNVEV come from the germline V gene (reference sequence). CDR3 DNA: TGTGCCAGCAGTTTAGGACAGAACTATGGCTACACCTTC. Protein: CASSLGQNYGYTF.

The chain has TRBV11-3 and TRBJ1-3, with TRBD1 as a possible D gene (5 bases). The CDR3 is made up of 15 amino acids. Germline CDR1 is SGHNT and CDR2 is YENEEA. Trimming removed 6 bases from V and 0 bases from J, with 12 bases in between. The CDR3 DNA reads TGTGCCAGCAGGGGCACAGGTAGCTCTGGAAACACCATATATTTT. Protein product: CASRGTGSSGNTIYF.